One TCR beta chain is described in this entry. No antigen is known for it. The data belong to a study of PD-1 blockade in classical Hodgkin lymphoma. Study-level findings and limits: The authors excluded patients who started nivolumab under 1 year after ASCT.

V was clipped by 3 bases and J by 5 bases, with 11 bases between them. CDR3 length: 14 amino acids. The germline V gene has CDR1 KGHSH and CDR2 LQKENI. Indicated time point: cycle 4 day 1 (C4D1), after six to seven weeks of nivolumab. Every patient relapsed after autologous stem cell transplantation, and brentuximab vedotin exposure varied. The authors purified CD4+ T cells from thawed PBMCs by magnetic negative selection. Clones were sequenced by immunoSEQ multiplex PCR, and TCRdb holds only the in-frame ones, with some missing. The sample yields 30,000 to 35,000 clones, approximately 79% seen once. This sample comprised CD4+ T cells from blood, obtained before the fourth cycle of nivolumab. The chain employs TRBV18 and TRBJ1-5; maybe TRBD1 (6 bases). This TCR derives from a human donor with classical Hodgkin lymphoma. The CDR3 loop reads CASSPQTGDQPQHF. CDR3 nucleotides: TGTGCCAGCTCACCTCAGACAGGAGATCAGCCCCAGCATTTT.